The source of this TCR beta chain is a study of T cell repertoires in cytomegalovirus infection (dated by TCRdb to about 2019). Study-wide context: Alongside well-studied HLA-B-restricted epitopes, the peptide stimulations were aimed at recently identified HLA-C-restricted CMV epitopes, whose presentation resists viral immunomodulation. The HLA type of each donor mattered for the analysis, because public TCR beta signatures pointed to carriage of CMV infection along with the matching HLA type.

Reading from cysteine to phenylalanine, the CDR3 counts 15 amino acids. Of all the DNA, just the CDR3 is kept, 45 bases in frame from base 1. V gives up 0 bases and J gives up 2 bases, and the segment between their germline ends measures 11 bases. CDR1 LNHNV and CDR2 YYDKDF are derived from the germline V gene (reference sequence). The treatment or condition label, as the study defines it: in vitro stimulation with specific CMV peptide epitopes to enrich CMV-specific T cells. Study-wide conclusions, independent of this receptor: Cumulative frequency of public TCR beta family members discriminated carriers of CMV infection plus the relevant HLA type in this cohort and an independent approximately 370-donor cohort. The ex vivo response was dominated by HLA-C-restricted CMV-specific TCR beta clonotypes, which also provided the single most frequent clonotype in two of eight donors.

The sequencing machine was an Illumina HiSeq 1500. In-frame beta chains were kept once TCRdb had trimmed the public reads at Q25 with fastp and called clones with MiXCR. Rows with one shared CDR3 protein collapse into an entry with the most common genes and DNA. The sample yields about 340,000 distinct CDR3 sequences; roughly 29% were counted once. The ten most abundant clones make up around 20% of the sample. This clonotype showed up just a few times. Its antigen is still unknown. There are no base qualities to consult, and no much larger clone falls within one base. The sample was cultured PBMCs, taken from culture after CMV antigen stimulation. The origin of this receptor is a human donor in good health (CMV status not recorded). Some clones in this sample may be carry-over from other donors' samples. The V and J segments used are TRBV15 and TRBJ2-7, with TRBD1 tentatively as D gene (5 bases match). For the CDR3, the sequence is CATSREETVAYEQYF. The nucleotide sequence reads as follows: TGTGCCACCAGCAGAGAGGAGACAGTCGCCTACGAGCAGTACTTC.